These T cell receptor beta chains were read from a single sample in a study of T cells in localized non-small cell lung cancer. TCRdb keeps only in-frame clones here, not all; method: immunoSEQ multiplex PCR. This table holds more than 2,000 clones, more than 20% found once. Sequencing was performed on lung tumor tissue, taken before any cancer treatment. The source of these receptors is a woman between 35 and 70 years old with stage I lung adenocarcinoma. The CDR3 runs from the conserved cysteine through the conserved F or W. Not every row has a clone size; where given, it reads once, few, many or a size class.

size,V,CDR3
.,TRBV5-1,CASSLEGLVHGYTF
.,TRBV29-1,CSVASGAGNQPQHF
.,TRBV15,CATSVDRNNQPQHF
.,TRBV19,CASSPYSGQGAQGYTF
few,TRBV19,CASGAYNEKLFF
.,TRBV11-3,CASSLFSGPSYEQYF
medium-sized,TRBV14,CASSQGGNSPNEQFF
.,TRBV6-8,CAPIWGQPFYGYTF
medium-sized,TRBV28,CASSLGVIAPFF
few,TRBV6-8,CASSYSGLRRETQYF
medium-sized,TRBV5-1,CASSLDVSNTGELFF
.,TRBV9,CASGPRLYTGELFF
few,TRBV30,CAWRGDRRGSVHF
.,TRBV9,CASTGGDSYEQYF
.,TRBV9,CASRTGVVYEQYF
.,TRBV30,CAWSVLGEGAGELFF
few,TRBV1,CASSLGGEETQYF
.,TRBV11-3,CASSKTGGTNEQYF
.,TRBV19,CASSTPPSGRSTDTQYF
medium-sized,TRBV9,CASVSGGETQYF
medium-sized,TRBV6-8,CASSYSGGTYEQYF
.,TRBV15,CATSRETGTVSYEQYF
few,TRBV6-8,CASTPSSYEQYF
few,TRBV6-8,CASTLTEGDSPLHF
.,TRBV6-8,CAITELGSTEAFF